The sequence of this T cell receptor (beta chain) was determined in a study of T cell changes during pregnancy in multiple sclerosis. The CDR3 spans 15 residues. Trimming shortened V by 4 bases and J by 4 bases, and 17 bases separated the two germline ends. Germline values: CDR1 SGHTS, CDR2 YDEGEE. The table lists this clone with a count of one. Here immunoSEQ multiplex PCR was the method, and the copy in TCRdb shows in-frame clones only, minus some. The table records 50,000 to 75,000 clones, about 92% of them present only once. The source is a female donor in good health, enrolled as a control in a pregnancy study. The gene calls are TRBV5-8 and TRBJ1-1; D is undetermined. Sequencing was performed on peripheral blood, taken in the first trimester of pregnancy. CDR3 in DNA: TGTGCCAGCAGCCTAAGGGAGGGCGGGATCACTGAAGCTTTCTTT. Amino acids: CASSLREGGITEAFF. Full variable domain (remainder filled in from reference TRBV5-8 and TRBJ1-1): EAGVTQSPTHLIKTRGQQATLRCSPISGHTSVYWYQQALGLGLQFLLWYDEGEERNRGNFPPRFSGRQFPNYSSELNVNALELEDSALYLCASSLREGGITEAFFGQGTRLTVV.